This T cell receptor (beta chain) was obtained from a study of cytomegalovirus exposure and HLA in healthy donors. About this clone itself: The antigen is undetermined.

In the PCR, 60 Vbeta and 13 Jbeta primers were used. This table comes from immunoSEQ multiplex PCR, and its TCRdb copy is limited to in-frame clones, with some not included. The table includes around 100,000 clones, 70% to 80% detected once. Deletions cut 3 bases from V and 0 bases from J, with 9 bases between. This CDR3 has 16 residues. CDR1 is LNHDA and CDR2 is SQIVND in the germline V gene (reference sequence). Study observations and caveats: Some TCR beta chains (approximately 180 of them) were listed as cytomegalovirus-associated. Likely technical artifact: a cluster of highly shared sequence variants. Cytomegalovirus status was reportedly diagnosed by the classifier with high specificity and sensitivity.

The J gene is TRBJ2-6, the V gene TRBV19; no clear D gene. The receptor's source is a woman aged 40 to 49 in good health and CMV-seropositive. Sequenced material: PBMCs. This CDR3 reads CASSMPQTSGANVLTF. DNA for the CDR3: TGTGCCAGTAGTATGCCACAAACCTCTGGGGCCAACGTCCTGACTTTC.